This is a list of T cell receptor beta chains from one sample in a study of T cell clones after liver transplantation. Here immunoSEQ multiplex PCR was the method, and the copy in TCRdb shows in-frame clones only, minus some. The sample includes around 75,000 clones, under 90% of them seen just once. This specimen was CD4+ T cells from blood, taken 48 to 50 months after liver transplant. The origin of the receptors is a human patient who received a liver transplant. Some T cells may be provided by the graft donor. The CDR3 runs from the conserved cysteine through the conserved F or W. D genes are given only for firm matches. Not every row has a clone size; where given, it reads once, few, many or a size class.

>.|.|TRBV28|TRBJ2-7
TGTGCCAGCAGTTTATCCGCCGGGACCTCCGGGAACGAGCAGTACTTC
CASSLSAGTSGNEQYF
>.|TRBD1|TRBV10-3|TRBJ1-1
TGTGCCATCAGTGGAGGGACAGATGAAGCTTTCTTT
CAISGGTDEAFF
>.|TRBD2|TRBV9|TRBJ2-1
TGTGCCAGCAGCGTTCGGGGGGTCGATGAGCAGTTCTTC
CASSVRGVDEQFF
>few|TRBD1|TRBV7-2|TRBJ1-3
TGTGCCAGCAGCTCGGCGGGGACAGGCGGTCCGGGCACCATATATTTT
CASSSAGTGGPGTIYF
>.|.|TRBV19|TRBJ1-1
TGTGCCAGCGAGAACTCAGGGGTTCAGAACACTGAAGCTTTCTTT
CASENSGVQNTEAFF
>.|.|TRBV5-1|TRBJ2-5
TGCGCCAGCAGCTACAGACTCGCAGAGTACCAAGAGACCCAGTACTTC
CASSYRLAEYQETQYF
>.|.|TRBV4-3|TRBJ1-5
TGCGCCAGCAGCCCAGAACACAGGGGCAATCAGCCCCAGCATTTT
CASSPEHRGNQPQHF
>.|.|TRBV7-2|TRBJ2-7
TGTGCCAGCAGCTTAGCCCTCACCTACGAGCAGTACTTC
CASSLALTYEQYF
>.|TRBD1|TRBV7-2|TRBJ1-5
TGTGCCAGCAGCTTAGAGGGGGCAATCAATCAGCCCCAGCATTTT
CASSLEGAINQPQHF
>.|.|TRBV19|TRBJ1-5
TGTGCCAGTAAGGTAACTAGGGCGACAGTAGGCGATCAGCCCCAGCATTTT
CASKVTRATVGDQPQHF
>.|TRBD1|TRBV7-2|TRBJ2-7
TGTGCCAGCAGCGCCTGGACAGGGGGTTACGAGCAGTACTTC
CASSAWTGGYEQYF
>once|.|TRBV2|TRBJ1-4
TGTGCCAGCAGACCCCGGGACGTGTCTAATGAAAAACTGTTTTTT
CASRPRDVSNEKLFF
>.|.|TRBV28|TRBJ2-3
TGTGCCAGCAGCCCATCGCGGACGACCAGCACAGATACGCAGTATTTT
CASSPSRTTSTDTQYF
>.|.|TRBV18|TRBJ1-2
TGTGCCAGCTCCCGGGACTCCTCAGAGGGCTACACCTTC
CASSRDSSEGYTF
>few|.|TRBV30|TRBJ1-2
TGTGCCTGGAATGTGCAGGGGTTCGGTGGCTACACCTTC
CAWNVQGFGGYTF
>.|.|TRBV2|TRBJ2-7
TGTGCCAGCAGTGAAGAGGCCGGCCCCTACGAGCAGTACTTC
CASSEEAGPYEQYF
>.|.|TRBV7-2|TRBJ2-5
TGTGCCAGCAGCAACCCGAGGGGGAGACAAGAGACCCAGTACTTC
CASSNPRGRQETQYF
>.|TRBD1|TRBV5-6|TRBJ1-1
TGTGCCAGCAGCGCCGGGACAGGGTCGTGGGGTATGAACACTGAAGCTTTCTTT
CASSAGTGSWGMNTEAFF
>.|TRBD2|TRBV6-1|TRBJ2-3
TGTGCCAGCAGTGCACCTCTAGCGGGGAAATCCTTTACGCAGTATTTT
CASSAPLAGKSFTQYF
>.|TRBD1|TRBV7-2|TRBJ2-7
TGTGCCAGCAGCCTATCCCGGGACAGGGGGTACGAGCAGTACTTC
CASSLSRDRGYEQYF
>once|.|TRBV6-6|TRBJ1-4
TGTGCCAGCAGTTACGGGGGGTCGGGTAATGAAAAACTGTTTTTT
CASSYGGSGNEKLFF
>.|TRBD1|TRBV7-2|TRBJ1-6
TGTGCCAGCAGCCTCCGTTGGACAGGGGATTCACCCCTCCACTTT
CASSLRWTGDSPLHF
>.|TRBD1|TRBV6-1|TRBJ1-5
TGTGCCAGCAGTTGGGGGACAGTGATCAATCAGCCCCAGCATTTT
CASSWGTVINQPQHF
>.|TRBD2|TRBV4-2|TRBJ2-2
TGTGCCAGCAGCCAAGATTTCGGACTAGCGGGAACCGTGGTAGTACCAACCGGGGAGCTGTTTTTT
CASSQDFGLAGTVVVPTGELFF
>once|TRBD1|TRBV11-2|TRBJ1-6
TGTGCCAGCAGCCTTAGCCCACAGGGGGCGTTCTATAATTCACCCCTCCACTTT
CASSLSPQGAFYNSPLHF
>.|TRBD1|TRBV15|TRBJ2-5
TGTGCCACCAGCAGGGGACAGGATAAAGAGACCCAGTACTTC
CATSRGQDKETQYF
>.|.|TRBV6-5|TRBJ2-5
TGTGCCAGCAGTAGAGGGACCGAAGGAGAGACCCAGTACTTC
CASSRGTEGETQYF
>.|TRBD1|TRBV30|TRBJ2-6
TGTGCCTGTCCGACAGGGGGCGCAGGAGCTGGGGCCAACGTCCTGACTTTC
CACPTGGAGAGANVLTF
>.|TRBD1|TRBV5-1|TRBJ1-3
TGCGCCAGCAGCTTCGGGGACAGGGCCGGAAACACCATATATTTT
CASSFGDRAGNTIYF
>.|.|TRBV19|TRBJ1-3
TGTGCCAGTACTCCGACAGCCTCTGGAAACACCATATATTTT
CASTPTASGNTIYF
>.|.|TRBV9|TRBJ1-1
TGTGCCAGCAGCGTCGGGTGGAAGAACACTGAAGCTTTCTTT
CASSVGWKNTEAFF
>once|.|TRBV14|TRBJ1-2
TGTGCCAGCAGCCAAGTGGGGAGAGTGGGCTATGGCTACACCTTC
CASSQVGRVGYGYTF
>.|.|TRBV5-1|TRBJ2-7
TGCGCCAGCAGCTCTTCATCCCAAAAAAGCCCTTTTATCGCGGTCTCCTACGAGCAGTACTTC
CASSSSSQKSPFIAVSYEQYF
>.|.|TRBV5-4|TRBJ2-2
TGTGCCAGCAGCCCCCGGGCCTGGGACACCGGGGAGCTGTTTTTT
CASSPRAWDTGELFF
>.|.|TRBV5-1|TRBJ2-3
TGCGCCAGCAGTTTGATCCCCACAGATACGCAGTATTTT
CASSLIPTDTQYF
>.|.|TRBV28|TRBJ2-6
TGTGCCAGCAGGACGGGTGGGGCCAACGTCCTGACTTTC
CASRTGGANVLTF
>once|TRBD1|TRBV5-1|TRBJ2-2
TGCGCCAGCAGCCACAGGGACAGGGTGAACACCGGGGAGCTGTTTTTT
CASSHRDRVNTGELFF
>.|.|TRBV12-2|TRBJ1-6
TGTGCAAGTCGCCCCCCCCGTGGGATCTCCTATAATTCACCCCTCCACTTT
CASRPPRGISYNSPLHF
>once|.|TRBV7-2|TRBJ2-2
TGTGCCAGCAGCTTAGTCCTCTCAGGGGAGCTGTTTTTT
CASSLVLSGELFF
>.|.|TRBV7-9|TRBJ1-2
TGTGCCAGCAGCCCTCTCCCCAGACAGAACGCATATACCTTC
CASSPLPRQNAYTF
>.|TRBD1|TRBV7-2|TRBJ2-5
TGTGCCAGCAGCAGTACCGGGACAGGGCCAGAGACCCAGTACTTC
CASSSTGTGPETQYF
>.|TRBD2|TRBV4-1|TRBJ2-1
TGCGCCAGCAGTCGTACTAGCGGAACCTACAATGAGCAGTTCTTC
CASSRTSGTYNEQFF
>.|.|TRBV2|TRBJ1-3
TGTGCCAGCAGAGCCTCAGGAAACACCATATATTTT
CASRASGNTIYF
>.|.|TRBV6-6|TRBJ2-7
TGTGCCAGCAGTTACTTTAAGTCTCCTTTCTCCTACGAGCAGTACTTC
CASSYFKSPFSYEQYF
>.|TRBD2|TRBV6-5|TRBJ2-3
TGTGCCAGCAGTTACGTGCGGGGGGGCACAGATACGCAGTATTTT
CASSYVRGGTDTQYF
>.|TRBD2|TRBV9|TRBJ2-2
TGTGCCAGCAGCGTAGATCTAGCGGGGAACACCGGGGAGCTGTTTTTT
CASSVDLAGNTGELFF
>.|TRBD1|TRBV4-2|TRBJ1-1
TGTGCCAGCAGCCTAGACCAGGGGGCTGAAGCTTTCTTT
CASSLDQGAEAFF
>.|TRBD1|TRBV29-1|TRBJ2-1
TGCAGCGTTGCAATTGGACAGGGGAACTACAATGAGCAGTTCTTC
CSVAIGQGNYNEQFF
>.|TRBD1|TRBV6-6|TRBJ1-5
TGTGCCAGCAGTTACTCACAGGGGGCTATTGGTCAGCCCCAGCATTTT
CASSYSQGAIGQPQHF
>.|.|TRBV5-1|TRBJ2-6
TGCGCCAGCAGCTTAGGCCCCTCTGGGGCCAACGTCCTGACTTTC
CASSLGPSGANVLTF
>.|.|TRBV18|TRBJ2-3
TGTGCCAGCTCACCGAAGGGGGATACGCAGTATTTT
CASSPKGDTQYF